This T cell receptor (beta chain) appears in the sequencing data of a study of post-analysis software for immune sequencing data. The overall study: Courses of disease covered relapsing-remitting, secondary progressive and progressive-relapsing multiple sclerosis. Study-level results: People with multiple sclerosis had a significantly lower normalized Chao1 diversity than controls did. Relative to controls, patients had a few TRBV segments at higher frequency, with TRBV5-6, TRBV5-1 and TRBV20-1 among these.

Researchers reported that TCR beta cDNA libraries carried unique molecular identifiers. cDNA molecules numbering approximately 500,000 came from roughly 1 to 10 million T cells. TCRdb reanalysed the PCR reads using MiXCR and keeps one entry per CDR3 protein. The sample includes approximately 440,000 distinct CDR3 sequences, roughly 45% of them seen just once. Of note for this clonotype: Its antigen is currently unknown.

The CDR3 totals 13 residues. Germline CDR1 MNHEY, CDR2 SMNVEV (reference sequence). Trimming left V 4 bases short and J 0 bases short, with 6 bases between. The rearrangement uses TRBV27 and TRBJ1-1; the D is unclear. This clonotype was sampled from a girl aged 10-17 years with multiple sclerosis. Sequenced sample: blood. DNA of the CDR3: TGTGCCAGCAGTTCCCGGATGAACACTGAAGCTTTCTTT. This translates into CASSSRMNTEAFF.